One and the same sample provided the 26 T cell receptor beta chains below, sequenced in a study of Graves' ophthalmopathy and Graves' hyperthyroidism. The study amplified TCR beta CDR3 regions using RNA transcripts. HTBI primers primed a first-round RT-PCR, and a second-round multiplex PCR followed. One entry per CDR3 protein, called by TCRdb with MiXCR from the multiplex PCR reads. The sample lists roughly 60,000 distinct CDR3 sequences, 45% to 55% occurring once. The specimen sequenced was peripheral blood. These receptors all stem from an adult woman with Graves' ophthalmopathy.

In its sample, this clonotype was seen many times. The chain has TRBV6-2 or TRBV6-3 and TRBJ2-1; the D is unclear. Looked up from germline, CDR1 is MNHEY and CDR2 is SVGEGT. The CDR3 has 11 residues. V was pared by 6 bases and J by 9 bases, with 9 bases between. Here the CDR3 reads CASRSVVEQFF. DNA for the CDR3: TGTGCCAGCAGGTCGGTCGTTGAGCAGTTCTTC.

The chain combines TRBV20-1 with TRBJ2-1; 11 bases agree with TRBD2. The end of the DNA fits TRBJ2-7 better, so the J call may be wrong. The CDR3 consists of 15 residues. The germline CDR1 and CDR2 sequences are DFQATT and SNEGSKA (reference sequence). CDR3 residues: CSADTSSGRADEQYF. The CDR3 DNA sequence: TGCAGTGCCGACACGAGTAGCGGGAGGGCCGATGAGCAGTACTTC.

The table lists this clonotype with many counts. This chain uses TRBV20-1 with TRBJ2-1; TRBD1 aligns across 11 bases. Germline trimming cut 5 bases from V and 10 bases from J; bases unmatched to any gene: 13. Germline V CDR1 and CDR2: DFQATT, SNEGSKA (reference sequence). The CDR3 spans 15 residues. CDR3 residues: CSAPLGTGGAGEQFF. CDR3 DNA sequence: TGCAGTGCTCCTCTTGGGACAGGGGGAGCGGGAGAGCAGTTCTTC.

This sequence joins TRBV20-1 and TRBJ2-4; possibly TRBD1 or TRBD2 for D (5 bases each). Per the germline V gene, CDR1 is DFQATT and CDR2 is SNEGSKA (reference sequence). V was pared by 3 bases and J by 7 bases, with 16 bases between. The CDR3 contains 14 residues. The CDR3, as DNA: TGCAGTGCTAGCGGGACCGTCGTTGGGAACATTCAGTACTTC. Protein sequence: CSASGTVVGNIQYF.

In its sample, this clonotype was seen many times. The V gene is TRBV28, the J gene TRBJ1-1; maybe TRBD1 (6 bases). Trimming stripped 2 bases from V and 10 bases from J, with 8 bases between. The germline gives CDR1 MDHEN, CDR2 SYDVKM. The CDR3 has 11 residues. CDR3 bases: TGTGCCAGCAGTTTAGGGGGCAGAGCTTTCTTT. Translated, it gives CASSLGGRAFF.

The chain carries TRBV20-1 and TRBJ1-1; no reliable D call. Deletions cut 0 bases from V and 8 bases from J, with 19 bases between. The CDR3 is made up of 15 amino acids. Germline lookup yields CDR1 DFQATT and CDR2 SNEGSKA (reference sequence). DNA for the CDR3: TGCAGTGCTAGAGATTCGAGGCGGGATTTCAGCGAAGCTTTCTTT. Protein product: CSARDSRRDFSEAFF.

This clonotype has a count of ten or more. The gene calls are TRBV7-9 and TRBJ2-4; 8 positions match TRBD2. The V and J ends lost 1 base and 9 bases, in that order; junction bases with no gene match: 5. Germline CDR1 SEHNR, CDR2 FQNEAQ (reference sequence). This CDR3 has 14 residues. CDR3 loop: CASSLGKRESIQYF. CDR3 DNA: TGTGCCAGCAGCTTAGGCAAGCGGGAGTCCATTCAGTACTTC.

CDR3 loop: CASSVGTSGRESYNEQFF. The CDR3 DNA is TGTGCCAGCAGCGTAGGGACTAGCGGGAGGGAGTCCTACAATGAGCAGTTCTTC. The V call is TRBV9, the J call TRBJ2-1; 15 bases align to TRBD2. CDR3 length: 18 amino acids. Germline trimming cut 0 bases from V and 1 base from J; bases unmatched to any gene: 2. Germline values: CDR1 SGDLS, CDR2 YYNGEE.

This clonotype came up many times. This chain uses TRBV12-3 or TRBV12-4 with TRBJ2-7; weak D call: TRBD2 (5 bases). This CDR3 comprises 14 residues. Deletions cut 7 bases from V and 2 bases from J, with 15 bases between. CDR3: CASNLAGPTYEQYF. Written as DNA, the CDR3 is TGTGCCAGCAACCTTGCGGGCCCTACCTACGAGCAGTACTTC.

This clonotype was seen at least ten times. For the CDR3, the DNA is TGTGCCAGCCTGGAGGACCTTGAGCAGTTCTTC. Translation gives CASLEDLEQFF. The rearrangement uses TRBV12-3 or TRBV12-4 and TRBJ2-1, with D possibly TRBD2 on 5 matching bases. CDR3 length equals 11 residues. V gave up 8 bases and J gave up 9 bases, with 11 bases separating them.

V usage is TRBV7-3 and J usage is TRBJ1-1; a possible D gene is TRBD1 (5 bases). Per the germline V gene, CDR1 is SGHTA and CDR2 is FQGTGA. The CDR3 is 14 residues long. V gave up 5 bases and J gave up 4 bases, with 14 bases separating them. The CDR3 loop is CASSPSGGSTEAFF. The CDR3 nucleotides read TGTGCCAGCAGCCCGTCGGGGGGTAGCACTGAAGCTTTCTTT.

This clonotype was seen at least ten times. The V gene is TRBV11-2, the J gene TRBJ2-3, with 13 positions matching TRBD2. V was clipped by 4 bases and J by 6 bases; unmatched bases: 4. The germline CDR1 and CDR2 sequences are SGHAT and FQNNGV. The CDR3 consists of 15 residues. The CDR3 nucleotides are TGTGCCAGCAGCTCCCCGGGACTAGCGGGGGATACGCAGTATTTT. It specifies CASSSPGLAGDTQYF.

This chain connects TRBV5-1 to TRBJ1-2; D gene uncertain. Germline V gene sequence: CDR1 SGHRS, CDR2 YFSETQ. V lost 2 bases to trimming and J lost 2 bases, with 7 bases between them. The CDR3 is made up of 13 amino acids. The CDR3 here is CASSFPENYGYTF. The DNA for the CDR3 is TGCGCCAGCAGCTTCCCAGAGAACTATGGCTACACCTTC.

The chain links TRBV19 to TRBJ2-1; no definite D call. The V end was cut by 9 bases, the J end by 5 bases, with 11 bases between. The CDR3 contains 12 residues. Germline V gene sequence: CDR1 LNHDA, CDR2 SQIVND (reference sequence). CDR3 protein: CARVGENNEQFF. CDR3 coding DNA: TGTGCCAGGGTAGGAGAGAACAATGAGCAGTTCTTC. The variable domain in full, with the rest retrieved from reference TRBV19 and TRBJ2-1, is DGGITQSPKYLFRKEGQNVTLSCEQNLNHDAMYWYRQDPGQGLRLIYYSQIVNDFQKGDIAEGYSVSREKKESFPLTVTSAQKNPTAFYLCARVGENNEQFFGPGTRLTVL.

This clonotype was detected many times. The chain is built from TRBV10-3 and TRBJ2-2, with D unresolved. From germline, CDR1 is ENHRY and CDR2 SYGVKD. Trimming cost V 0 bases and J 1 base, with 9 bases left between them. The CDR3 spans 16 residues. CDR3 in amino acids: CAISESIPMNTGELFF. DNA for the CDR3: TGTGCCATCAGTGAGTCGATTCCCATGAACACCGGGGAGCTGTTTTTT.

This clonotype was counted ten times or more. The gene calls are TRBV5-4 and TRBJ1-1, with 7 bases fitting TRBD1. The CDR3 length is 15 residues. V shed 3 bases, J shed 5 bases, and the junction held 10 bases outside the gene matches. Germline-derived CDR1 and CDR2 are SGHNT and YYREEE (reference sequence). CDR3 sequence (DNA): TGTGCCAGCAGCTCCGGGGGGCAGGGGGGGACTGAAGCTTTCTTT. Protein product: CASSSGGQGGTEAFF.

This clonotype is large (0.1 to 1%) within its sample. The chain employs TRBV7-6 and TRBJ2-1, with D maybe TRBD2 (5 bases). Per germline, CDR1 SGHVS and CDR2 FNYEAQ. Trimming left V 1 base short and J 1 base short, with 8 bases between. The CDR3 totals 15 residues. CDR3 DNA: TGTGCCAGCAGCTTAGTTTCGGGGTCCTACAATGAGCAGTTCTTC. Residues: CASSLVSGSYNEQFF. The whole variable domain, remainder taken from reference TRBV7-6 and TRBJ2-1, is GAGVSQSPRYKVTKRGQDVALRCDPISGHVSLYWYRQALGQGPEFLTYFNYEAQQDKSGLPNDRFSAERPEGSISTLTIQRTEQRDSAMYRCASSLVSGSYNEQFFGPGTRLTVL.

About this clonotype itself: The junction departs from the called germline gene at one end, perhaps through a read error. V is TRBV5-4 and J is TRBJ1-1, with D perhaps matching TRBD1 (5 bases). The CDR3 covers 13 residues. Germline assignment: CDR1 SGHNT and CDR2 YYREEE (reference sequence). The DNA of the CDR3 is TGTGCCAGCGGCTTACAGGTTTCCACTGAGGCTTTCTTT. Translating it yields CASGLQVSTEAFF.

This clonotype was counted many times. The chain uses TRBV20-1 and TRBJ2-7; D might be TRBD1 (5 bases). V gave up 0 bases and J gave up 4 bases, with 13 bases separating them. The CDR3 contains 14 residues. Germline V CDR1 and CDR2: DFQATT, SNEGSKA (reference sequence). CDR3 amino acids: CSARDGKGFYEQYF. CDR3 DNA: TGCAGTGCTAGAGATGGGAAGGGGTTTTACGAGCAGTACTTC.

This clonotype was seen more than once but under ten times. The rearrangement links TRBV6-2 or TRBV6-3 to TRBJ2-3; D tentatively reads TRBD1 or TRBD2 (7 bases each). Trimming removed 4 bases at V and 4 bases at J, with 27 bases between. This CDR3 has 19 amino acids. CDR1 is MNHEY, CDR2 SVGEGT, per germline. CDR3 nucleotides: TGTGCCAGCAGTTCCCACAGGGGACTAACGGGAGTCGGTTCAGATACGCAGTATTTT. It is translated as CASSSHRGLTGVGSDTQYF.

The chain joins TRBV20-1 to TRBJ2-6; unclear D gene. The CDR3 has 13 amino acids. Per germline, CDR1 DFQATT and CDR2 SNEGSKA (reference sequence). V shed 2 bases and J shed 4 bases, with 6 bases lying between them. The CDR3 here is CSARTSGANVLTF. The CDR3 nucleotides read TGCAGTGCTAGAACGTCCGGGGCCAACGTCCTGACTTTC.

Only one count was recorded for this clonotype. The CDR3 ends on some other residue instead of the conserved phenylalanine or tryptophan, so this is likely a read error. The gene calls are TRBV6-2 or TRBV6-3 and TRBJ2-1; D may be TRBD2 (6 bases). Germline CDR1 MNHEY, CDR2 SVGEGT. CDR3 length equals 15 residues. The ends were cut back, 8 bases at V and 6 bases at J, with 20 bases in the middle. Here the CDR3 DNA reads TGTGCCAGCGGACTACTAGTCCCGGTGGGCAATGAGCAGTTCTCC. Amino acids: CASGLLVPVGNEQFS.

The V and J genes are TRBV7-3 and TRBJ2-1, with D tentatively TRBD1 or TRBD2 (5 bases each). Germline loops: CDR1 SGHTA, CDR2 FQGTGA. The CDR3 covers 17 residues. Trimming cost V 7 bases and J 0 bases, with 19 bases left between them. Here the CDR3 DNA reads TGTGCCAGCATGGGTGACGGGACCTCGAGCTCCTACAATGAGCAGTTCTTC. As protein: CASMGDGTSSSYNEQFF.

DNA for the CDR3: TGTGCCAGCAGCTACCTACCGGGCCTAGGAGAAAAACTGTTTTTT. Its translation: CASSYLPGLGEKLFF. The chain employs TRBV7-2 and TRBJ1-4, with D unresolved. The CDR3 extends over 15 amino acids. Germline CDR1 SGHTA, CDR2 FQGNSA. V dropped 4 bases and J dropped 8 bases, with 17 bases sitting between them.

The rearrangement uses TRBV6-5 and TRBJ2-1; 7 bases map to TRBD2. Germline V gene lookup returns CDR1 MNHEY and CDR2 SVGAGI. This CDR3 spans 14 amino acids. V was clipped by 7 bases and J by 1 base; unmatched bases: 4. DNA for the CDR3: TGTGCCAGCACAGCTAGCGGTTCCTACAATGAGCAGTTCTTC. It translates to CASTASGSYNEQFF.

This clonotype has a count of ten or more. The J gene is TRBJ2-7, the V gene TRBV5-6; D not certain. V was shortened by 0 bases and J by 1 base, with 5 bases between the two germline ends. This CDR3 has 13 amino acids. CDR1 and CDR2 (germline): SGHDT, YYEEEE. The CDR3 DNA follows: TGTGCCAGCAGCTTGGTCGGATCCTACGAGCAGTACTTC. It is translated as CASSLVGSYEQYF. The full variable domain, in which reference TRBV5-6 and TRBJ2-7 provide the parts outside the CDR3, is DAGVTQSPTHLIKTRGQQVTLRCSPKSGHDTVSWYQQALGQGPQFIFQYYEEEERQRGNFPDRFSGHQFPNYSSELNVNALLLGDSALYLCASSLVGSYEQYFGPGTRLTVT.